This record looks at one T cell receptor beta chain sequence and its context. Its antigen is as yet unknown. Profiled with immunoSEQ multiplex PCR; TCRdb holds only in-frame clones, not every one. This repertoire shows 100,000 to 150,000 clones, around 87% found once; its top ten account for more than 9%. This entry is derived from a study of T cell responses to AZD1222 COVID-19 vaccine. General study points: Nearly half of spike-specific TCRs reportedly target variant regions that are unmutated in the B.1.351 and B.1.1.7 variants. Sampling that yielded the repertoires occurred only after the peak T cell response. Clonal diversity may have been underestimated, and the donors were mostly white British, with more females than males.

V dropped 0 bases and J dropped 11 bases, with 16 bases sitting between them. The germline V gene has CDR1 MGHRA and CDR2 YSYEKL. CDR3 length: 14 residues. This sample comprised peripheral blood, obtained on day 0 of AZD1222 vaccination. This sequence originates from an adult in good health. The chain carries TRBV4-1 and TRBJ1-1; D is unclear. The CDR3 loop is CASSQDRSAGRAFF. The CDR3 region has the DNA TGCGCCAGCAGCCAAGATCGCTCTGCCGGGCGGGCTTTCTTT.